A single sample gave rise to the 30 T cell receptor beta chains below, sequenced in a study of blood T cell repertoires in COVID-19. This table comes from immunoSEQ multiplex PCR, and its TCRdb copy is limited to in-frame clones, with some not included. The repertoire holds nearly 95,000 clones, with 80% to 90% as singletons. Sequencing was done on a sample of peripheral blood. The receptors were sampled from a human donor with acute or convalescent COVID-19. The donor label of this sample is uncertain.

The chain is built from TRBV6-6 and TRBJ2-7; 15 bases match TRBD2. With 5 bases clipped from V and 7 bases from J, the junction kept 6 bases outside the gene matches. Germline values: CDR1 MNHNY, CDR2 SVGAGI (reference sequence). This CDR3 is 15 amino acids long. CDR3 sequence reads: CASSRTSGGAWEQYF. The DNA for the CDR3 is TGTGCCAGCAGTAGGACTAGCGGGGGGGCATGGGAGCAGTACTTC.

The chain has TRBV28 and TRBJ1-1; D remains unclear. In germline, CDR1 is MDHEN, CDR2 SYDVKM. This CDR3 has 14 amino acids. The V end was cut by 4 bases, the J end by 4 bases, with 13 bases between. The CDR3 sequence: CASSSRTGSTEAFF. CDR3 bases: TGTGCCAGCAGTTCTCGGACTGGGAGCACTGAAGCTTTCTTT. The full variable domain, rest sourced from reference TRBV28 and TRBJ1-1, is DVKVTQSSRYLVKRTGEKVFLECVQDMDHENMFWYRQDPGLGLRLIYFSYDVKMKEKGDIPEGYSVSREKKERFSLILESASTNQTSMYLCASSSRTGSTEAFFGQGTRLTVV.

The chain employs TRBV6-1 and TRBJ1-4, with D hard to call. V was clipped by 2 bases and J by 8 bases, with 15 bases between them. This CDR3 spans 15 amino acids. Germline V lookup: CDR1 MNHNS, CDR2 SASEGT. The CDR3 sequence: CASSELYRLSEKLFF. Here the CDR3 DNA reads TGTGCCAGCAGTGAACTGTACAGACTAAGCGAAAAACTGTTTTTT.

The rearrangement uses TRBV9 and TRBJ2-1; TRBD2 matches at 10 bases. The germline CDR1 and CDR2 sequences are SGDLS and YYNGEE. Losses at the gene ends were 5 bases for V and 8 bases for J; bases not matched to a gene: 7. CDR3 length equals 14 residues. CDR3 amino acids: CASRPAGGPHEQFF. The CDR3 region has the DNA TGTGCCAGCAGGCCAGCGGGGGGGCCTCATGAGCAGTTCTTC.

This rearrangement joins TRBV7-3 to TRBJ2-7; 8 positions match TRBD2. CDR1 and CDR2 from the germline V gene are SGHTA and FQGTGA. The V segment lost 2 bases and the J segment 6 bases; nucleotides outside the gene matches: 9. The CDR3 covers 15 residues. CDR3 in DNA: TGTGCCAGCAGCTTAGGAGGGACTAGGGTCTCCGAGCAGTACTTC. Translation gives CASSLGGTRVSEQYF.

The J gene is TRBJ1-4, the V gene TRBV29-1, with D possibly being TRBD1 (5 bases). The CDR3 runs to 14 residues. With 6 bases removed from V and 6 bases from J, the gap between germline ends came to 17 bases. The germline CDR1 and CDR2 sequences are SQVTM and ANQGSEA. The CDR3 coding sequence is TGCAGCGTGAGTGAGGGGAGGCGAGATGAAAAACTGTTTTTT. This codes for CSVSEGRRDEKLFF.

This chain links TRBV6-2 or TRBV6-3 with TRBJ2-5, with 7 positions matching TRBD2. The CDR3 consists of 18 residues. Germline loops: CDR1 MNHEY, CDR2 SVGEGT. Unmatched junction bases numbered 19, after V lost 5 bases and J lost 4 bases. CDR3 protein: CASSSQERRVAGTETQYF. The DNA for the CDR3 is TGTGCCAGCAGTAGCCAGGAGCGTCGGGTAGCGGGTACAGAGACCCAGTACTTC.

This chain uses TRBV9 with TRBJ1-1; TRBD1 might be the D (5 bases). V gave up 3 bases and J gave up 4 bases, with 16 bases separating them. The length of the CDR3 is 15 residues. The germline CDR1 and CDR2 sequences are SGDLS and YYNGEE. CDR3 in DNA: TGTGCCAGCAGCGCCCCAGGGACGGAGGGCACTGAAGCTTTCTTT. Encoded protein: CASSAPGTEGTEAFF.

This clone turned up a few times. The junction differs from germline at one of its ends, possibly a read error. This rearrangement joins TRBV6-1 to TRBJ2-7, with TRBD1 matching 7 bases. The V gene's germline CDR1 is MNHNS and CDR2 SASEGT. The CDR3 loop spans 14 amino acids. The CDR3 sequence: CASSEAQGQPRVHF. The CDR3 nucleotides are TGTGCCAGCAGTGAAGCGCAGGGACAGCCAAGGGTTCACTTC.

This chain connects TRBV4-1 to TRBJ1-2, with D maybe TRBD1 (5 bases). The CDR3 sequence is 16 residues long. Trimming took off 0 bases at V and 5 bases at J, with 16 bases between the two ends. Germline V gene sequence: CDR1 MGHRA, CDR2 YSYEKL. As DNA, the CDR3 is TGCGCCAGCAGCCAAGAGGGGCAATTGGGGCATTATGGCTACACCTTC. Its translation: CASSQEGQLGHYGYTF.

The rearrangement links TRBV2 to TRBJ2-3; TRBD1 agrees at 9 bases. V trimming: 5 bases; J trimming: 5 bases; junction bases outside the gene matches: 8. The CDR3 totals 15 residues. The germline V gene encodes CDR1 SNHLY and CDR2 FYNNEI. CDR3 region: CASSPGQGQGDTQYF. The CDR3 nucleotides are TGTGCCAGCAGTCCGGGACAGGGACAGGGAGATACGCAGTATTTT.

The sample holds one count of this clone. CDR3 nucleotides: TGTGCCAGCAGGTCCGGGACAGCCGACAATCAGCCCCAGCATTTT. It is translated as CASRSGTADNQPQHF. The rearrangement joins TRBV7-2 to TRBJ1-5; the match to TRBD1 covers 7 bases. J gave up 3 bases and V 6 bases, and 8 bases lay outside the gene matches. The CDR3 runs to 15 residues. Looked up from germline, CDR1 is SGHTA and CDR2 is FQGNSA.

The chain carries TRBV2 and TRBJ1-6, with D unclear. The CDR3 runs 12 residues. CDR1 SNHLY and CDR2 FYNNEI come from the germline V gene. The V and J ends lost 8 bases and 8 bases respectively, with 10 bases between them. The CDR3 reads CASRLIDSPLHF. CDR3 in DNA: TGTGCCAGCCGCCTAATTGATTCACCCCTCCACTTT.

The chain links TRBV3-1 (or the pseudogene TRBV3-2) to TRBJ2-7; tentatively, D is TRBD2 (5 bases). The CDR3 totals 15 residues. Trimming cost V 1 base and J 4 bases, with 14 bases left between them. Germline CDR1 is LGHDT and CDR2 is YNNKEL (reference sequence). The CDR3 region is CASSQAGWGVYEQYF. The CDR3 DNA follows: TGTGCCAGCAGCCAAGCCGGGTGGGGAGTGTACGAGCAGTACTTC.

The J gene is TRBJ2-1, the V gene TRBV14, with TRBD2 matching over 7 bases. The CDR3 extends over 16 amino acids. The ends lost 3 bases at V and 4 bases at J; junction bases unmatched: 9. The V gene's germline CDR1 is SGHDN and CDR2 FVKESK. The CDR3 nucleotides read TGTGCCAGCAGCCACAAAATGGGGGGGACTTACAATGAGCAGTTCTTC. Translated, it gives CASSHKMGGTYNEQFF.

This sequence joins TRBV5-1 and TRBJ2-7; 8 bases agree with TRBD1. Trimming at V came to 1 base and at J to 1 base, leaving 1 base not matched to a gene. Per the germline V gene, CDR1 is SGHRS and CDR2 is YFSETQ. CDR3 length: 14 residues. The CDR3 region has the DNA TGCGCCAGCAGCTTGTGGACAGGGTCCTACGAGCAGTACTTC. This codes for CASSLWTGSYEQYF.

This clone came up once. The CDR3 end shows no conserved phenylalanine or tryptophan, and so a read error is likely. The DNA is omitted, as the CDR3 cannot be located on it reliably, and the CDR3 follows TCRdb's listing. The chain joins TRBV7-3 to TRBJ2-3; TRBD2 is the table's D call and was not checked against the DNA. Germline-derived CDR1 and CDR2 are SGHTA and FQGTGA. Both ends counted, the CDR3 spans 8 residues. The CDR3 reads CASSFNLP.

CDR3 sequence reads: CASSYRGGDNEQFF. CDR3 coding DNA: TGTGCCAGCAGTTATAGGGGGGGAGACAATGAGCAGTTCTTC. The V call is TRBV6-5, the J call TRBJ2-1, with D maybe TRBD2 (7 bases). CDR1 MNHEY and CDR2 SVGAGI come from the germline V gene. This CDR3 is built from 14 residues. V was trimmed by 3 bases and J by 5 bases, leaving 11 bases between them.

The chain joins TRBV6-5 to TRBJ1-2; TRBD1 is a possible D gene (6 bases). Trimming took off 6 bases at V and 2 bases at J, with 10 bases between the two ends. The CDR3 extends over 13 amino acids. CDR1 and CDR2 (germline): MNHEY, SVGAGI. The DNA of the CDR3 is TGTGCCAGCAGGGTAACAGGGAACTATGGCTACACCTTC. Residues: CASRVTGNYGYTF.

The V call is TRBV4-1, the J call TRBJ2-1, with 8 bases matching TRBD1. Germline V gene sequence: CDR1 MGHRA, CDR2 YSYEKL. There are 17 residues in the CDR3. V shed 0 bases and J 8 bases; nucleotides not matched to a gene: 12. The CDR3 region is CASSQDRFGQGGDEQFF. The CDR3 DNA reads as TGCGCCAGCAGCCAAGATCGGTTCGGACAGGGTGGGGATGAGCAGTTCTTC.

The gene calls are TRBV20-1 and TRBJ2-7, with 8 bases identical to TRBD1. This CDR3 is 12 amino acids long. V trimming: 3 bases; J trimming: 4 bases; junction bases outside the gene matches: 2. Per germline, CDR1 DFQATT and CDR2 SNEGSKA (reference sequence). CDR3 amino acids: CSASDRGYEQYF. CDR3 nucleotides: TGCAGTGCTAGTGACAGGGGTTACGAGCAGTACTTC.

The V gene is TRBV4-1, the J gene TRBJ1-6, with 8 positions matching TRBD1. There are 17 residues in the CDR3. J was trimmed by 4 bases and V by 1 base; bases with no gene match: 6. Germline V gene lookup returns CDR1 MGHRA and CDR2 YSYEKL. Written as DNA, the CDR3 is TGCGCCAGCAGCCAAGTACTCGGACAGGGATATAATTCACCCCTCCACTTT. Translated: CASSQVLGQGYNSPLHF.

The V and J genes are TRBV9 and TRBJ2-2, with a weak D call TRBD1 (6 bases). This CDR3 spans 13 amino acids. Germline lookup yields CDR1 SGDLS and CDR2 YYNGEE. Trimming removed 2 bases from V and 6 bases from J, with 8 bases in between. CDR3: CASSVQGSGELFF. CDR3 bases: TGTGCCAGCAGCGTCCAGGGGTCCGGGGAGCTGTTTTTT.

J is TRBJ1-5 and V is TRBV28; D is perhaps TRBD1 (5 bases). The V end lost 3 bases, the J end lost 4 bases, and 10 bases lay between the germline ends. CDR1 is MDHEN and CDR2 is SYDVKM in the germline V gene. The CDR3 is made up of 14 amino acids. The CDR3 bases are TGTGCCAGCAGTTTTCGATCAGGGAATCAGCCCCAGCATTTT. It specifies CASSFRSGNQPQHF.

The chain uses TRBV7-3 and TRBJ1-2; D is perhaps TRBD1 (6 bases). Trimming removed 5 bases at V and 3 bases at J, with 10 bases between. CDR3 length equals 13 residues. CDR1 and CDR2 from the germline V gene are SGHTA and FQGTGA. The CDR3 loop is CASSRQDHYGYTF. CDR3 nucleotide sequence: TGTGCCAGCAGCCGACAGGACCACTATGGCTACACCTTC.

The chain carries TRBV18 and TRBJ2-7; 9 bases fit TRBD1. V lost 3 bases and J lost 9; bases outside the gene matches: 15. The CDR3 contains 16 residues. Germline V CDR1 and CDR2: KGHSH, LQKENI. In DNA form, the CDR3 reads TGTGCCAGCTCACCTTACCCAGGACAGGGGCCTCTTCGGCAGTACTTC. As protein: CASSPYPGQGPLRQYF.

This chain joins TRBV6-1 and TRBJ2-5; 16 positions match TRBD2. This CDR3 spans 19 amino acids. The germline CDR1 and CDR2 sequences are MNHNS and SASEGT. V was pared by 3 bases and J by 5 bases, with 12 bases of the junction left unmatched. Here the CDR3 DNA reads TGTGCCAGCAGTGAGTTAGCAGGGACTAGCGGGGGGGCCGGCGAGACCCAGTACTTC. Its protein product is CASSELAGTSGGAGETQYF.

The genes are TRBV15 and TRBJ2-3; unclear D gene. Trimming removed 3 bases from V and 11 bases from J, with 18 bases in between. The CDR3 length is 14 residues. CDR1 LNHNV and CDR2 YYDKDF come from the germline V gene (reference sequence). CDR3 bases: TGTGCCACCAGCAGCCGGGTCGCCCACCTTAAGCAGTATTTT. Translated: CATSSRVAHLKQYF.

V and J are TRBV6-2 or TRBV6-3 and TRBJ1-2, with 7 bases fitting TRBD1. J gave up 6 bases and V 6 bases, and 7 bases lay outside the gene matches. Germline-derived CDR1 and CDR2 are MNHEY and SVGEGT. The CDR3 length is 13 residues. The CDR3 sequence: CASSRTGDNGYTF. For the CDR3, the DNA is TGTGCCAGCAGCCGCACAGGGGATAATGGCTACACCTTC.

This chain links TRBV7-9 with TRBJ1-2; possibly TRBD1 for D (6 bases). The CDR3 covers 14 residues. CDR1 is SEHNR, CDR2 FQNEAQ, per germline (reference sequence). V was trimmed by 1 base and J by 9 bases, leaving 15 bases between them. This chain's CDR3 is CASSLVDRLGSYTF. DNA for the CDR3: TGTGCCAGCAGCTTAGTTGACAGGCTAGGAAGCTACACCTTC.